These T cell receptor beta chains were read from a single sample in a study of blood T cell repertoires in COVID-19. Produced via immunoSEQ multiplex PCR; TCRdb's table is partial and in-frame only. The table records about 340,000 clones, 70% to 90% of them present only once. The sequenced sample was peripheral blood. The receptors derive from a woman aged 55-70 years with COVID-19, enrolled during active disease. CDR3s include the opening cysteine and the closing phenylalanine or tryptophan. Each record gives: D gene, clone size, J gene, CDR3 length, V gene, CDR3 DNA, CDR3 protein. D genes are given only for firm matches. Only part of the rows carry a size: once, few, many, or a class if the clone is expanded.

TRBD2 NA TRBJ2-3 13 TRBV18 TGTGCCAGCTCCGGGGGGTTTGCAGATACGCAGTATTTT CASSGGFADTQYF
NA NA TRBJ2-5 16 TRBV11-2 TGTGCCAGCAGCACCAAGGGTACGGGGTCCTCAGAGACCCAGTACTTC CASSTKGTGSSETQYF
NA NA TRBJ1-2 15 TRBV6-1 TGTGCCAGCAGTGAAGCACCGACAGCCAACTATGGCTACACCTTC CASSEAPTANYGYTF
NA few TRBJ1-3 13 TRBV11-3 TGTGCCAGCAGCTTCTATTTAGGAAACACCATATATTTT CASSFYLGNTIYF
NA NA TRBJ2-3 15 TRBV3-1/TRBV3-2 TGTGCCAGCAGCCAATCGACAGCCTACACAGATACGCAGTATTTT CASSQSTAYTDTQYF
NA NA TRBJ2-3 12 TRBV5-6 TGTGCCAGCAGCTCAAACGGGGGTACGCAGTATTTT CASSSNGGTQYF
TRBD1 NA TRBJ2-5 14 TRBV12-5 TGTGCTAGCCTTAAACAGGGGATGGGGGAGACCCAGTACTTC CASLKQGMGETQYF
NA NA TRBJ1-2 17 TRBV18 TGTGCCAGCTCACCCTCTGGACGGGGTGTAGATCGCTATGGCTACACCTTC CASSPSGRGVDRYGYTF
NA NA TRBJ2-3 15 TRBV4-3 TGCGCCAGCAGCCAAGATCGGAGTACCACAGATACGCAGTATTTT CASSQDRSTTDTQYF
TRBD1 NA TRBJ1-2 12 TRBV7-6 TGTGCCAGCAGCTCGACAGGGTATGGCTACACCTTC CASSSTGYGYTF
TRBD1 NA TRBJ1-2 15 TRBV9 TGTGCCAGCAGCGTCGGCGTGGACAGGCACTATGGCTACACCTTC CASSVGVDRHYGYTF
NA NA TRBJ1-2 16 TRBV30 TGTGCCTGGAGTGTATTCCGGACAGTTTCTAACTATGGCTACACCTTC CAWSVFRTVSNYGYTF
NA NA TRBJ1-5 15 TRBV2 TGTGCCAGCAGGGAGGGTCGAGGGAGGCGTCAGCCCCAGCATTTT CASREGRGRRQPQHF
NA few TRBJ1-1 13 TRBV5-4 TGTGCCAGCGGCACGGGATATAGGGCTGAAGCTTTCTTT CASGTGYRAEAFF
NA NA TRBJ2-5 14 TRBV6-5 TGTGCCAGCAGTTTAGCCTTCGGAGAAGAGACCCAGTACTTC CASSLAFGEETQYF
TRBD1 NA TRBJ1-2 15 TRBV10-2 TGCGCCAGCGCAACCGGGACAGGGATCAACTATGGCTACACCTTC CASATGTGINYGYTF
NA NA TRBJ1-3 14 TRBV5-1 TGCGCCAGCAGCTTGGAGGACAGTGGAAACACCATATATTTT CASSLEDSGNTIYF
NA NA TRBJ2-2 13 TRBV7-3 TGTGCCAGCAGCTCAAGGGAGACCGGGGAGCTGTTTTTT CASSSRETGELFF
NA NA TRBJ2-3 12 TRBV7-9 TGTGCCAGCACCCGCCGAGAAGATACGCAGTATTTT CASTRREDTQYF
TRBD1 NA TRBJ1-5 13 TRBV2 TGTGCCAGCGCTTTACAGGGGAATCAGCCCCAGCATTTT CASALQGNQPQHF
NA NA TRBJ1-2 15 TRBV11-3 TGTGCCAGCGGAACTACAGGGTTAGGGGACTATGGCTACACCTTC CASGTTGLGDYGYTF
NA NA TRBJ1-1 14 TRBV5-1 TGCGCCAGCAGCTCTCAGGGTCGGAACACTGAAGCTTTCTTT CASSSQGRNTEAFF
NA NA TRBJ1-5 14 TRBV3-1/TRBV3-2 TGTGCCAGCAGCCAACAGCTGGGGAGTCAGCCCCAGCATTTT CASSQQLGSQPQHF
NA NA TRBJ1-1 13 TRBV2 TGTGCCAGCAGTCCAGGGAGGGACACTGAAGCTTTCTTT CASSPGRDTEAFF
TRBD1 NA TRBJ2-5 14 TRBV6-5 TGTGCCAGCAGTTACTATCAGGGGGAAGAGACCCAGTACTTC CASSYYQGEETQYF
NA once TRBJ1-2 13 TRBV5-1 TGCGCCAGCAGCCTCTTGGACAGCTATGGCTACACCTTC CASSLLDSYGYTF
NA NA TRBJ2-1 15 TRBV27 TGTGCCAGCAGTTTAGCCAGGGCGACGAACAATGAGCAGTTCTTC CASSLARATNNEQFF
TRBD2 NA TRBJ2-7 15 TRBV5-1 TGCGCCAGCAGTCCGAGCGGGGGGAGGGAGGACGAGCAGTACTTC CASSPSGGREDEQYF
NA NA TRBJ2-7 14 TRBV18 TGTGCCAGCTCACCGACGGTTCAGGCCTACGAGCAGTACTTC CASSPTVQAYEQYF
TRBD2 NA TRBJ2-7 15 TRBV11-3 TGTGCCAGCAGCCCCGGCTCAGCGGGGCGTTACGAGCAGTACTTC CASSPGSAGRYEQYF
NA NA TRBJ1-6 14 TRBV5-1 TGCGCCAGCAGCCTCAACCCCGGGAATTCACCCCTCCACTTT CASSLNPGNSPLHF
NA NA TRBJ2-3 13 TRBV9 TGTGCCAGCAGCGTAGCGAATCCAGACTCGCAGTATTTT CASSVANPDSQYF
NA NA TRBJ2-1 14 TRBV11-3 TGTGCCAGCAGCTCGGCAGGGGACTACAATGAGCAGTTCTTC CASSSAGDYNEQFF
TRBD2 NA TRBJ2-5 17 TRBV11-2 TGTGCCAGCAGCCCCAACCTCCTAGCGGGGGGAGAAGAGACCCAGTACTTC CASSPNLLAGGEETQYF
TRBD1 few TRBJ1-3 21 TRBV7-7 TGTGCCAGCAGCTTACCACCGGGACAGGGCTGGGTAGGGCAGACTGGAAACACCATATATTTT CASSLPPGQGWVGQTGNTIYF
TRBD1 NA TRBJ1-6 13 TRBV6-5 TGTGCCACCGGGGACAGGGAGAATTCACCCCTCCACTTT CATGDRENSPLHF
NA once TRBJ1-2 11 TRBV12-3/TRBV12-4 TGTGCCAGCGGCGGGTTCCTAGGCTACACCTTC CASGGFLGYTF
NA few TRBJ1-6 15 TRBV11-2 TGTGCCAGCAGCTTAGAGGCAGGGGCGAATTCACCCCTCCACTTT CASSLEAGANSPLHF
NA NA TRBJ2-5 14 TRBV5-1 TGCGCCAGCAGGGCCGGAGGGCCCCAAGAGACCCAGTACTTC CASRAGGPQETQYF
NA NA TRBJ2-1 14 TRBV7-3 TGTGCCAGCAGCTTAACGGGGGGTAACAATGAGCAGTTCTTC CASSLTGGNNEQFF
TRBD1 NA TRBJ1-5 16 TRBV27 TGTGCCAGCAACCCTTCAGGACAGGGGAGCAATCAGCCCCAGCATTTT CASNPSGQGSNQPQHF
NA once TRBJ2-6 15 TRBV6-6 TGTGCCAGCAGTCAAGGGGTATTTGGGGCCAACGTCCTGACTTTC CASSQGVFGANVLTF
TRBD1 NA TRBJ2-2 16 TRBV29-1 TGCAGCGTTGCCTCCGGGACAGGGGTTTTGCGCGGGGAGCTGTTTTTT CSVASGTGVLRGELFF
NA NA TRBJ2-7 14 TRBV19 TGTGCCAGTAGTGGCAGGGGGGTTTCCAACGAGCAGTACTTC CASSGRGVSNEQYF